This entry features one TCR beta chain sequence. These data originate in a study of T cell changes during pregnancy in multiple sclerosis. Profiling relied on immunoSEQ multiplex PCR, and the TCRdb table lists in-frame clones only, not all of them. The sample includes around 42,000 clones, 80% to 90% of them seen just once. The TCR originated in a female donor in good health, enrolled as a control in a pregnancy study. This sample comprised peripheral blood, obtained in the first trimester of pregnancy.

This CDR3 reads CATSRDGSLRPRGYF. CDR3 coding DNA: TGTGCCACCAGCAGAGATGGATCCTTACGACCGCGCGGGTATTTT. The chain carries TRBV15 and TRBJ2-3; D is unresolved. This CDR3 region has 15 residues. Between the trimmed V and J ends, which lost 0 bases and 14 bases, there was a span of 21 bases. The germline CDR1 and CDR2 sequences are LNHNV and YYDKDF (reference sequence). Using reference TRBV15 and TRBJ2-3 for the parts outside the CDR3, the full variable domain is DAMVIQNPRYQVTQFGKPVTLSCSQTLNHNVMYWYQQKSSQAPKLLFHYYDKDFNNEADTPDNFQSRRPNTSFCFLDIRSPGLGDTAMYLCATSRDGSLRPRGYFGPGTRLTVL.